This TCR beta chain came from a study of blood T cell repertoires in COVID-19. The V gene lost 7 bases and the J gene lost 0 bases, with 11 bases spanning the gap. The CDR3 length is 14 residues. The germline V gene encodes CDR1 SGHDN and CDR2 FVKESK. Profiled with immunoSEQ multiplex PCR; TCRdb holds only in-frame clones, not every one. The table records around 25,000 clones, more than 75% of them present only once. The V and J genes are TRBV14 and TRBJ2-3; perhaps TRBD1 as D (6 bases). The clonotype originates from a human donor with active COVID-19. The donor label of this sample is uncertain. The material sequenced was peripheral blood. The DNA for the CDR3 is TGTGCCAGCAACTCAGGGGCTAGCACAGATACGCAGTATTTT. This encodes CASNSGASTDTQYF.